This T cell receptor beta chain was sequenced during a study of T-cell reconstitution after alpha-beta-depleted transplantation in children. Preparing the TCRbeta library involved the use of unique molecular identifiers. MiXCR, run by TCRdb on the PCR reads, gives a single entry per CDR3 protein. The sample consists of 65,000 to 75,000 distinct CDR3 sequences, roughly 4.9% of them appearing once. Trimming stripped 5 bases from V and 0 bases from J, with 13 bases between. This CDR3 comprises 15 residues. This clonotype was recorded at least ten times. The sequencing here drew on PBMCs, mostly from graft donor cells, taken 180 days after TCRalphabeta/CD19-depleted stem cell transplant. The chain recombines TRBV12-3 or TRBV12-4 with TRBJ1-2; D gene uncertain. This receptor was taken from a boy younger than two who had a stem cell transplant for acute myeloid leukemia, so the T cells may come from the graft donor. Here the CDR3 DNA reads TGTGCCAGCAGTCCCGAACCCCCCTCTAACTATGGCTACACCTTC. Translating it yields CASSPEPPSNYGYTF.